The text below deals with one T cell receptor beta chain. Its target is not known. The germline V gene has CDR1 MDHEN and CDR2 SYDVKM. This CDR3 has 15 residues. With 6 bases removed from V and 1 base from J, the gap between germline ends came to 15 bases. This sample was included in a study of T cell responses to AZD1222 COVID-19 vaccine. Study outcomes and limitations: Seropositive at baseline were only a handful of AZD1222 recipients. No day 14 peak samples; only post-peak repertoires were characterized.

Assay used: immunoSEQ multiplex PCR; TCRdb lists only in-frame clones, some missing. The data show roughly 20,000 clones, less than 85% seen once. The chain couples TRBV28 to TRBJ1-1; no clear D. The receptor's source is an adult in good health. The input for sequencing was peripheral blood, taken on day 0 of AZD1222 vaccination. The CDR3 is CASSPIQQGNTEAFF. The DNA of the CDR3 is TGTGCCAGCAGCCCTATCCAGCAAGGGAACACTGAAGCTTTCTTT. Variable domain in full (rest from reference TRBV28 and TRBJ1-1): DVKVTQSSRYLVKRTGEKVFLECVQDMDHENMFWYRQDPGLGLRLIYFSYDVKMKEKGDIPEGYSVSREKKERFSLILESASTNQTSMYLCASSPIQQGNTEAFFGQGTRLTVV.